These 17 T cell receptor beta chains came from one sample sequenced in a study of human thymus T cells. TCRdb's copy holds only in-frame clones and misses some; the assay was immunoSEQ multiplex PCR. Counted here are tens of thousands of clones, approximately 93% occurring once; the ten biggest clones make up more than 0.1%. The material sequenced was blood. The receptors derive from a boy younger than two with a congenital heart defect but otherwise immunologically healthy.

V usage is TRBV6-5 and J usage is TRBJ1-6; TRBD1 is a possible D gene (5 bases). Trimming removed 7 bases at V and 13 bases at J, with 14 bases between. The CDR3 has 12 residues. Per germline, CDR1 MNHEY and CDR2 SVGAGI. The CDR3 is CASNLARGPLHF. The DNA of the CDR3 is TGTGCCAGCAATCTAGCGCGGGGCCCCCTCCACTTT.

V is TRBV5-1 and J is TRBJ1-2; tentative D call: TRBD1 (5 bases). V lost 4 bases and J 5 bases, leaving 9 bases between the germline ends. The CDR3 spans 12 residues. CDR1 and CDR2 (germline): SGHRS, YFSETQ. The CDR3 bases are TGCGCCAGCAGCACCGGGGGGTATGGCTACACCTTC. This codes for CASSTGGYGYTF. Full variable domain (missing parts from reference TRBV5-1 and TRBJ1-2): KAGVTQTPRYLIKTRGQQVTLSCSPISGHRSVSWYQQTPGQGLQFLFEYFSETQRNKGNFPGRFSGRQFSNSRSEMNVSTLELGDSALYLCASSTGGYGYTFGSGTRLTVV.

The chain recombines TRBV5-8 with TRBJ2-2; D unresolved. Germline V gene sequence: CDR1 SGHTS, CDR2 YDEGEE. The V end was cut by 4 bases, the J end by 3 bases, with 7 bases between. The CDR3 has 13 residues. The CDR3 DNA sequence: TGTGCCAGCAGCCCTTACTACACCGGGGAGCTGTTTTTT. The encoded protein is CASSPYYTGELFF. The complete variable domain, with remaining parts taken from reference TRBV5-8 and TRBJ2-2, reads EAGVTQSPTHLIKTRGQQATLRCSPISGHTSVYWYQQALGLGLQFLLWYDEGEERNRGNFPPRFSGRQFPNYSSELNVNALELEDSALYLCASSPYYTGELFFGEGSRLTVL.

The CDR3 bases are TGTGCCAGCAGCTTAGGATTTGGAGGACAGGGGGTCTCCTACGAGCAGTACTTC. It specifies CASSLGFGGQGVSYEQYF. The V call is TRBV11-2, the J call TRBJ2-7; 10 nucleotides line up with TRBD1. Germline V gene sequence: CDR1 SGHAT, CDR2 FQNNGV. V lost 1 base to trimming and J lost 0 bases; unmatched junction nucleotides: 9. The CDR3 covers 18 residues.

The chain couples TRBV4-2 to TRBJ2-2; no reliable D call. With 3 bases removed from V and 8 bases from J, the gap between germline ends came to 4 bases. The CDR3 runs 11 residues. CDR1 is LGHNA, CDR2 YNFKEQ, per germline. CDR3 in DNA: TGTGCCAGCAGCCAGGGGGGGGAGCTGTTTTTT. This codes for CASSQGGELFF.

This chain connects TRBV5-1 to TRBJ1-6; D not certain. CDR1 is SGHRS and CDR2 is YFSETQ in the germline V gene. This CDR3 contains 15 residues. V shed 4 bases and J shed 10 bases, with 18 bases lying between them. Written as DNA, the CDR3 is TGCGCCAGCAGCACGTCCGCGGCAGGATCATCACCCCTCCACTTT. Translating it yields CASSTSAAGSSPLHF.

This chain joins TRBV7-2 and TRBJ2-5; 7 nucleotides align to TRBD1. With V trimmed by 4 bases and J by 5 bases, 10 bases remained unmatched. Germline V gene lookup returns CDR1 SGHTA and CDR2 FQGNSA. CDR3 length: 15 amino acids. The CDR3 region is CASSSQTGIRETQYF. In DNA form, the CDR3 reads TGTGCCAGCAGCTCCCAGACAGGGATTAGGGAGACCCAGTACTTC.

The V and J genes are TRBV19 and TRBJ2-5; 10 bases fit TRBD2. The J segment lost 5 bases and the V segment lost 5 bases, leaving 2 bases of the junction unmatched. Per germline, CDR1 LNHDA and CDR2 SQIVND (reference sequence). CDR3 length equals 13 residues. CDR3 protein: CASSQTSGETQYF. The CDR3 region has the DNA TGTGCCAGTAGTCAGACTAGCGGGGAGACCCAGTACTTC.

This sequence joins TRBV29-1 and TRBJ2-5; TRBD2 matches 11 bases. From germline, CDR1 is SQVTM and CDR2 ANQGSEA. The V and J ends lost 7 bases and 3 bases, in that order; junction bases with no gene match: 10. This CDR3 comprises 15 residues. CDR3: CSENRLAGGKETQYF. The CDR3 DNA reads as TGCAGCGAAAACCGGCTAGCGGGGGGCAAAGAGACCCAGTACTTC.

V usage is TRBV4-2 and J usage is TRBJ2-2; 11 bases map to TRBD2. The CDR3 extends over 15 amino acids. Germline assignment: CDR1 LGHNA and CDR2 YNFKEQ. The V gene end was trimmed by 4 bases and the J gene end by 6 bases; junction bases not matched to a gene: 4. CDR3 sequence reads: CASSPSGGKSGELFF. For the CDR3, the DNA is TGTGCCAGCAGCCCTAGCGGGGGGAAATCCGGGGAGCTGTTTTTT.

The rearrangement uses TRBV15 and TRBJ1-5; D remains ambiguous. This CDR3 region has 16 residues. V was shortened by 1 base and J by 0 bases, with 10 bases between the two germline ends. Germline V gene data show CDR1 as LNHNV and CDR2 as YYDKDF (reference sequence). CDR3 in DNA: TGTGCCACCAGCAGAGTAAGGGAATATAGCAATCAGCCCCAGCATTTT. This codes for CATSRVREYSNQPQHF.

The chain joins TRBV27 to TRBJ1-2; tentatively, D is TRBD1 (6 bases). CDR3 length: 13 residues. The germline CDR1 and CDR2 sequences are MNHEY and SMNVEV (reference sequence). The ends were cut back, 5 bases at V and 4 bases at J, with 11 bases in the middle. The CDR3 region has the DNA TGTGCCAGCAGTCCGACAGGCCCCTATGGCTACACCTTC. It specifies CASSPTGPYGYTF.

V gene TRBV6-1 combines with J gene TRBJ2-2; TRBD1 agrees at 7 bases. The ends lost 8 bases at V and 5 bases at J; junction bases unmatched: 8. Germline V gene data show CDR1 as MNHNS and CDR2 as SASEGT. This CDR3 is 14 amino acids long. The CDR3 region is CASLRQGGTGELFF. The CDR3 DNA is TGTGCCAGCCTTCGACAGGGCGGAACCGGGGAGCTGTTTTTT.

J is TRBJ1-6 and V is TRBV1; TRBD1 was called by the table and not checked on the DNA. TRBV1 is a pseudogene locus. The CDR3 runs 16 residues. The CDR3: CTSSQEPGQDNSPLHF. The DNA for the CDR3 is TGCACCAGCAGCCAAGAACCTGGACAGGATAATTCACCCCTCCACTTT.

The J gene is TRBJ2-5, the V gene TRBV7-3; TRBD1 or TRBD2 may be the D gene (6 bases each). The CDR3 is made up of 13 amino acids. Germline V gives CDR1 SGHTA, CDR2 FQGTGA. V was shortened by 0 bases and J by 5 bases, with 7 bases between the two germline ends. CDR3 in DNA: TGTGCCAGCAGCTTAACAGGGGGGGAGACCCAGTACTTC. As protein: CASSLTGGETQYF.

The rearrangement uses TRBV5-1 and TRBJ1-4; D call uncertain. Trimming removed 0 bases from V and 0 bases from J, with 6 bases in between. Germline-derived CDR1 and CDR2 are SGHRS and YFSETQ. The CDR3 is made up of 15 amino acids. The CDR3 reads CASSLAGATNEKLFF. The CDR3 coding sequence is TGCGCCAGCAGCTTGGCCGGGGCAACTAATGAAAAACTGTTTTTT.

This clone was seen once. This chain links TRBV7-2 with TRBJ2-5; the D is unclear. CDR1 is SGHTA and CDR2 is FQGNSA in the germline V gene. The CDR3 totals 15 residues. Trimming left V 1 base short and J 2 bases short, with 11 bases between. The CDR3 region has the DNA TGTGCCAGCAGCTTAGTGGTTCTCTCTCAAGAGACCCAGTACTTC. This codes for CASSLVVLSQETQYF.